The clone carrying this T cell receptor (beta chain) was detected only a few times. The antigen is not known. Read data end 3 residues before the CDR3 end; the end is taken from the germline J gene. The CDR3 extends over 14 amino acids. Germline CDR1 SGHNT, CDR2 YENEEA. V dropped 5 bases and J dropped 4; count of bases not matched to a gene: 3. Blood samples were heparinized, about 5 to 8 ml per donor. Only in-frame clones appear in the TCRdb table, and some are missing; sequencing was by immunoSEQ multiplex PCR. The sample shows roughly 34,000 clones, none of them appearing just once. The data belong to a study of T cell clonality in common variable immunodeficiency. Study-wide points: In common variable immunodeficiency, TCR beta chains reportedly carried fewer deletions and N-nucleotide insertions.

Sample: peripheral blood mononuclear cells. This chain joins TRBV11-3 and TRBJ1-5, with TRBD1 identical over 9 bases. The clonotype was recovered from a human donor with common variable immunodeficiency. The sequenced part of the CDR3 DNA is TGTGCCAGCAGCCCCGGGACAGGGAATCAGCCC. Amino acids: CASSPGTGNQP. The entire CDR3 is CASSPGTGNQPQHF.